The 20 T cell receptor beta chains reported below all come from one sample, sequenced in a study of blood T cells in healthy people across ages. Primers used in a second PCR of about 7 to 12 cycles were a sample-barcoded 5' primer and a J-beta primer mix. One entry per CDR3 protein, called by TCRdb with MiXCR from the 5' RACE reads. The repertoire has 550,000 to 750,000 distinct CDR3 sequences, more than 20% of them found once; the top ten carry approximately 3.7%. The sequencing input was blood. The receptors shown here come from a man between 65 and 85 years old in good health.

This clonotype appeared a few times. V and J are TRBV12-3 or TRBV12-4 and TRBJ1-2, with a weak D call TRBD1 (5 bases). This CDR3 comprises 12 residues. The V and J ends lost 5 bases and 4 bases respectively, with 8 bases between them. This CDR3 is CASSKQVYGYTF. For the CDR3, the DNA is TGTGCCAGCAGTAAACAGGTCTATGGCTACACCTTC.

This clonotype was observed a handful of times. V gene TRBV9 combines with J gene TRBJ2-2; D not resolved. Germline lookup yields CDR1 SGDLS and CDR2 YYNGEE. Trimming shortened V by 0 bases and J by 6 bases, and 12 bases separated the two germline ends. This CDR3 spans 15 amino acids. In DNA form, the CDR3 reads TGTGCCAGCAGCGTAGGGCTCCTGGCTGCCGGGGAGCTGTTTTTT. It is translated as CASSVGLLAAGELFF.

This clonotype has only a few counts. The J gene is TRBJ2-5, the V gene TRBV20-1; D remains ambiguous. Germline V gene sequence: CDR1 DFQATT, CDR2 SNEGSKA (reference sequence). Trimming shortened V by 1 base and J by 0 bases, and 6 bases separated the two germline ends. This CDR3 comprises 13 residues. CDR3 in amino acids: CSARGHNQETQYF. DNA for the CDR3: TGCAGTGCTAGAGGTCACAACCAAGAGACCCAGTACTTC.

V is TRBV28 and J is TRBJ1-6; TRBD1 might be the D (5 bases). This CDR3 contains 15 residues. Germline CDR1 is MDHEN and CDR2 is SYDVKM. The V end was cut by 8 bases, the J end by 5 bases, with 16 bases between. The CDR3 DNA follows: TGTGCCAGCGAAACCGGGGGGGATCATAATTCACCCCTCCACTTT. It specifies CASETGGDHNSPLHF.

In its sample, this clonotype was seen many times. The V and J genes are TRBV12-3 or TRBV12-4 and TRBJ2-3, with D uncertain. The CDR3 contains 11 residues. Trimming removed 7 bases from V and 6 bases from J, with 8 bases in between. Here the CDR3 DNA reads TGTGCCAGCACCTCCGGGGATACGCAGTATTTT. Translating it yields CASTSGDTQYF.

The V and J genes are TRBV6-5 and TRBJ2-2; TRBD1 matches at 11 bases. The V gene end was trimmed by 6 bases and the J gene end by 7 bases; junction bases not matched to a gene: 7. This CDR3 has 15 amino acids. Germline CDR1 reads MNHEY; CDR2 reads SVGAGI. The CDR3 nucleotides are TGTGCCAGCAGCCTCGGGACAGGGGGGATCGGGGAGCTGTTTTTT. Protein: CASSLGTGGIGELFF.

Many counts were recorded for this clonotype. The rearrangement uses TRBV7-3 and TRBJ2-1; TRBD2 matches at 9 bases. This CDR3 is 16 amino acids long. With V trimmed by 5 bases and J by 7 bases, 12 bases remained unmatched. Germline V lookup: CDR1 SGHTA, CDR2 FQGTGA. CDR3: CASSDPLAGGPNEQFF. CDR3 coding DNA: TGTGCCAGCAGCGACCCGCTCGCGGGAGGGCCGAATGAGCAGTTCTTC.

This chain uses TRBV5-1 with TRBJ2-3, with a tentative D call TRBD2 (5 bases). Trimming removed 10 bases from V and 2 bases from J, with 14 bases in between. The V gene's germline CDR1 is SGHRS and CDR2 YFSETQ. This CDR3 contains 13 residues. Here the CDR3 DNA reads TGCGCCTCCCAAGAGCGGCCCACAGATACGCAGTATTTT. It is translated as CASQERPTDTQYF.

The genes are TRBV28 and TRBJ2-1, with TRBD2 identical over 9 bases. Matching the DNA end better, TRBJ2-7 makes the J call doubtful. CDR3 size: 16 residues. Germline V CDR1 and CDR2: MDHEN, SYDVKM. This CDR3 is CASSLRDRASGTEQYF. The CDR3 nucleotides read TGTGCCAGCAGTTTAAGGGACCGGGCTAGCGGGACCGAGCAGTACTTC.

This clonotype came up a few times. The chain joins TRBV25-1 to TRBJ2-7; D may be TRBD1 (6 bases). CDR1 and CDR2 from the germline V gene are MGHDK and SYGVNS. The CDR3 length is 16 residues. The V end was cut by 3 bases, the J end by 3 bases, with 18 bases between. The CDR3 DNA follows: TGTGCCAGCAGTGACCCACCGGGACACAACGTCTACGAGCAGTACTTC. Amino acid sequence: CASSDPPGHNVYEQYF.

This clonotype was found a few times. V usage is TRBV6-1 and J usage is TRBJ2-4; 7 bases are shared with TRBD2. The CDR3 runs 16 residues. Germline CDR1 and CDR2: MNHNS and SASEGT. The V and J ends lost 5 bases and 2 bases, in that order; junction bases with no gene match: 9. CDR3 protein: CASSPGLVVSKNIQYF. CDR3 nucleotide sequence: TGTGCCAGCAGTCCCGGACTAGTCGTATCCAAAAACATTCAGTACTTC.

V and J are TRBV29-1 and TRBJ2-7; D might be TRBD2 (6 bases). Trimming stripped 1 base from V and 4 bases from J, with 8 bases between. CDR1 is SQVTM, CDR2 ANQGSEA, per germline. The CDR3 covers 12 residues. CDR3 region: CSVEGSGYEQYF. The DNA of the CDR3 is TGCAGCGTTGAAGGCAGCGGGTACGAGCAGTACTTC.

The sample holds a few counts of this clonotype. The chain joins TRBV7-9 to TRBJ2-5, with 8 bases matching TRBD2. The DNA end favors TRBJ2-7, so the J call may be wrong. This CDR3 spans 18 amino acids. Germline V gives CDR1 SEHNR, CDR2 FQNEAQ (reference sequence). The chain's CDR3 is CASSKDTSGSFNTYEQYF. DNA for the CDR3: TGTGCCAGCAGCAAAGACACTAGCGGAAGCTTCAATACCTACGAGCAGTACTTC.

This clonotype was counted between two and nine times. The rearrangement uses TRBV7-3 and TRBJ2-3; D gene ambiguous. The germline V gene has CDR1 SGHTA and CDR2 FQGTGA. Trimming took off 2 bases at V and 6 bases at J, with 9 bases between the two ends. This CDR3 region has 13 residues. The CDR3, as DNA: TGTGCCAGCAGCTTAGACCCAAACGATACGCAGTATTTT. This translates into CASSLDPNDTQYF.

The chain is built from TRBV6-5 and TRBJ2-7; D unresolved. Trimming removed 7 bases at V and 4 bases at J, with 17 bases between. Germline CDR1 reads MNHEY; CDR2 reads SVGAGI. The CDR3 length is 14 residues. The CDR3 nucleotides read TGTGCCAGCAAAGCGACTCGAAGTGGGTACGAGCAGTACTTC. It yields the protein CASKATRSGYEQYF.

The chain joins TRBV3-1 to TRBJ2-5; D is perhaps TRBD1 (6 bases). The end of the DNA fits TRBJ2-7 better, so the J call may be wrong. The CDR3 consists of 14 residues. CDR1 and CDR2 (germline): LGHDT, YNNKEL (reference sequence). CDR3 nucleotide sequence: TGTGCCAGCAGCCAAGATCCCGGGACAAACGAGCAGTACTTC. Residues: CASSQDPGTNEQYF.

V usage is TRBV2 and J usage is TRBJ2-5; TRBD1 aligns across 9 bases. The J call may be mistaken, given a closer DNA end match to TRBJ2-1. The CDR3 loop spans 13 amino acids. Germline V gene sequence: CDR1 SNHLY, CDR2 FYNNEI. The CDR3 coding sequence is TGTGCCAGCAGTGAATTGACAGGGGGTGAGCAGTTCTTC. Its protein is CASSELTGGEQFF.

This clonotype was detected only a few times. CDR3 in amino acids: CSVWDTGGYEQYF. The CDR3 nucleotides read TGCAGCGTTTGGGACACGGGGGGCTACGAGCAGTACTTC. The V gene is TRBV29-1, the J gene TRBJ2-7; tentative D call: TRBD2 (7 bases). The CDR3 is 13 residues long. The germline V gene has CDR1 SQVTM and CDR2 ANQGSEA. Trimming pared 5 bases from V and 3 bases from J, leaving 14 bases between.

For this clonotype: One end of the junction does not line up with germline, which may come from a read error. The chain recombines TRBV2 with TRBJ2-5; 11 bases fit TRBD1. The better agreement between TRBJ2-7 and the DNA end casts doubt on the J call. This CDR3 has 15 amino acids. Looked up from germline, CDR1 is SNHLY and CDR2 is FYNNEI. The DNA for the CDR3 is TGCGCCAGCAGTGACGAGGGGACAGGGGGCTACGAGCAGTACTTC. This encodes CASSDEGTGGYEQYF.

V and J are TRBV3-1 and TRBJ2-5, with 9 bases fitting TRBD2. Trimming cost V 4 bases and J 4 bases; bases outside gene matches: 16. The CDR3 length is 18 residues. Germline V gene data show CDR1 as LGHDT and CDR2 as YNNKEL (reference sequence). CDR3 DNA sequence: TGTGCCAGCAGCCCGCCCCGAGGACTAGCGAAAGGGGTAGAGACCCAGTACTTC. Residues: CASSPPRGLAKGVETQYF.